This paragraph reports one TCR beta chain. Its antigen is not identified. The sample comes from a study of T cell responses to AZD1222 COVID-19 vaccine. The study, taken as a whole, reports: The donors showed a predominance of white British ancestry and of females, with possible underestimation of clonal diversity. Rises in breadth and depth of Spike-specific TCRs came after two AZD1222 doses.

Generated by immunoSEQ multiplex PCR, the TCRdb table keeps only in-frame clones and is missing some. This sample has about 70,000 clones, with 85% to 90% found just once. The CDR3 loop spans 15 amino acids. Germline CDR1 reads SGHRS; CDR2 reads YFSETQ. The V gene lost 4 bases and the J gene lost 0 bases, with 11 bases spanning the gap. The chain employs TRBV5-1 and TRBJ1-3; a weak D match, TRBD1 (5 bases). This specimen consisted of peripheral blood, obtained 28 days after the second dose of the MenACWY control vaccine. The receptor comes from an adult who received the MenACWY meningococcal vaccine as a control. The CDR3 sequence: CASSLQGFSGNTIYF. In DNA form, the CDR3 reads TGCGCCAGCAGCCTCCAGGGATTCTCTGGAAACACCATATATTTT.